The 28 T cell receptor beta chains reported below all come from one sample, sequenced in a study of technical replicates of blood from a handful of donors. Generated by immunoSEQ multiplex PCR, the TCRdb table keeps only in-frame clones and is missing some. The top ten clones hold 4% to 5.5% of a sample with about 62,000 clones, under 90% of them seen once. Source material: PBMCs. The receptors were sampled from a human donor in good health. Some clones in this sample may be carry-over from other donors' samples.

This sequence joins TRBV27 and TRBJ1-1; TRBD1 might be the D (5 bases). The CDR3 runs to 15 residues. Germline V lookup: CDR1 MNHEY, CDR2 SMNVEV (reference sequence). Between the trimmed V and J ends, which lost 1 base and 0 bases, there was a span of 9 bases. Written as DNA, the CDR3 is TGTGCCAGCAGTTTATATACAGGATTGAACACTGAAGCTTTCTTT. Its translation: CASSLYTGLNTEAFF.

The CDR3 protein is CASSYSPGNPYNEQFF. CDR3 in DNA: TGTGCCAGCAGTTACTCCCCAGGAAACCCTTACAATGAGCAGTTCTTC. V usage is TRBV6-5 and J usage is TRBJ2-1; no reliable D call. The CDR3 has 16 amino acids. The V gene lost 0 bases and the J gene lost 4 bases, with 13 bases spanning the gap. Germline-derived CDR1 and CDR2 are MNHEY and SVGAGI.

The chain recombines TRBV7-2 with TRBJ1-5; D unresolved. Trimming removed 1 base from V and 10 bases from J, with 20 bases in between. CDR1 and CDR2 from the germline V gene are SGHTA and FQGNSA. The CDR3 length is 16 residues. CDR3 region: CASSLVGSLSAGPQHF. The CDR3 DNA reads as TGTGCCAGCAGCTTAGTAGGCAGCCTTTCCGCAGGACCCCAGCATTTT.

This clone was detected a few times. The rearrangement links TRBV30 to TRBJ2-5, with TRBD1 matching 7 bases. Germline V gene sequence: CDR1 GTSNPN, CDR2 SVGIG (reference sequence). This CDR3 comprises 18 residues. Unmatched junction bases numbered 13, after V lost 0 bases and J lost 0 bases. In DNA form, the CDR3 reads TGTGCCTGGAGTGTACGGGTTCTCAGACAGGGCGACCAAGAGACCCAGTACTTC. Protein sequence: CAWSVRVLRQGDQETQYF.

V gene TRBV6-5 combines with J gene TRBJ2-3; 10 nucleotides agree with TRBD1. V lost 6 bases, J lost 8 bases, and 11 bases stayed unmatched. The CDR3 loop spans 15 amino acids. Germline V gene data show CDR1 as MNHEY and CDR2 as SVGAGI. CDR3 in DNA: TGTGCCAGCAGACTTGTGGGACAGGGGAGAGGTACGCAGTATTTT. Translating it yields CASRLVGQGRGTQYF.

This rearrangement joins TRBV5-4 to TRBJ2-3; 10 nucleotides match TRBD2. J gave up 11 bases and V 0 bases, and 9 bases lay outside the gene matches. Per the germline V gene, CDR1 is SGHNT and CDR2 is YYREEE (reference sequence). The CDR3 spans 15 residues. The CDR3 sequence is CASSLGRTSGSWQYF. The CDR3 nucleotides are TGTGCCAGCAGCTTGGGGAGGACTAGCGGAAGTTGGCAGTATTTT.

CDR3 sequence reads: CASSLALAGPAGETQYF. CDR3 bases: TGCGCCAGCAGCTTGGCCCTAGCGGGGCCGGCGGGAGAGACCCAGTACTTC. V gene TRBV5-1 combines with J gene TRBJ2-5; 9 bases agree with TRBD2. Germline V lookup: CDR1 SGHRS, CDR2 YFSETQ. V lost 0 bases, J lost 4 bases, and 10 bases stayed unmatched. The CDR3 totals 17 residues.

V gene TRBV7-6 combines with J gene TRBJ2-5, with 8 bases fitting TRBD2. This CDR3 is 16 amino acids long. Germline CDR1 SGHVS, CDR2 FNYEAQ. The V and J ends lost 5 bases and 5 bases, in that order; junction bases with no gene match: 13. CDR3 nucleotides: TGTGCCAGCAGCGCCCTGGTGGCGGGGGGCGACGAGACCCAGTACTTC. Encoded protein: CASSALVAGGDETQYF.

The chain uses TRBV7-9 and TRBJ1-5; tentatively, D is TRBD1 (5 bases). The V and J ends lost 1 base and 0 bases respectively, with 13 bases between them. CDR3 length equals 17 residues. Germline CDR1 is SEHNR and CDR2 is FQNEAQ (reference sequence). The CDR3 is CASSLGTDTVSNQPQHF. The CDR3 DNA is TGTGCCAGCAGCTTAGGGACGGACACAGTTAGCAATCAGCCCCAGCATTTT.

This rearrangement joins TRBV7-2 to TRBJ2-2, with D possibly TRBD1 on 6 matching bases. Trimming took off 2 bases at V and 7 bases at J, with 14 bases between the two ends. CDR3 length equals 15 residues. Germline values: CDR1 SGHTA, CDR2 FQGNSA. CDR3 sequence: CASSLSGERIGELFF. CDR3 coding DNA: TGTGCCAGCAGCTTATCAGGGGAGAGGATCGGGGAGCTGTTTTTT.

The rearrangement joins TRBV5-8 to TRBJ2-7, with 7 bases that match TRBD1. Germline values: CDR1 SGHTS, CDR2 YDEGEE. The V segment lost 2 bases and the J segment 0 bases; nucleotides outside the gene matches: 2. CDR3 length: 14 amino acids. The CDR3 protein is CASSFGDSSYEQYF. The CDR3 region has the DNA TGTGCCAGCAGCTTCGGGGACAGCTCCTACGAGCAGTACTTC.

This chain uses TRBV6-5 with TRBJ2-3, with TRBD1 matching 8 bases. The CDR3 length is 14 residues. Germline loops: CDR1 MNHEY, CDR2 SVGAGI. V lost 0 bases and J lost 9; bases outside the gene matches: 5. CDR3 amino acids: CASSYSSTGGTQYF. As DNA, the CDR3 is TGTGCCAGCAGTTACTCGAGTACAGGGGGAACGCAGTATTTT.

This rearrangement joins TRBV5-4 to TRBJ2-3; 9 nucleotides agree with TRBD2. The CDR3 length is 15 residues. CDR1 SGHNT and CDR2 YYREEE come from the germline V gene (reference sequence). V lost 0 bases, J lost 4 bases, and 3 bases stayed unmatched. CDR3 in amino acids: CASSLGGLAADTQYF. CDR3 DNA: TGTGCCAGCAGCTTGGGGGGACTAGCCGCAGATACGCAGTATTTT.

This chain uses TRBV4-2 with TRBJ2-3, with 8 bases lining up with TRBD1. The CDR3 runs to 19 residues. CDR1 is LGHNA and CDR2 is YNFKEQ in the germline V gene. V lost 0 bases to trimming and J lost 1 base; unmatched junction nucleotides: 12. DNA of the CDR3: TGTGCCAGCAGCCAAGATAGGGCAGGGGGCCGGATATGCACAGATACGCAGTATTTT. Translated, it gives CASSQDRAGGRICTDTQYF.

The chain combines TRBV5-1 with TRBJ2-1; TRBD1 matches at 10 bases. The J segment lost 0 bases and the V segment lost 1 base, leaving 1 base of the junction unmatched. Germline V gene data show CDR1 as SGHRS and CDR2 as YFSETQ. The CDR3 loop spans 16 amino acids. The CDR3 protein is CASSLRQGASYNEQFF. DNA of the CDR3: TGCGCCAGCAGCTTGCGACAGGGGGCCTCCTACAATGAGCAGTTCTTC.

The CDR3 DNA is TGTGCCTGGAGTCTCGGGAGGGCGATAGACGAGCAGTACTTC. Its protein is CAWSLGRAIDEQYF. The rearrangement links TRBV30 to TRBJ2-7, with 8 bases lining up with TRBD2. V shed 2 bases and J 5 bases; nucleotides not matched to a gene: 8. Germline-derived CDR1 and CDR2 are GTSNPN and SVGIG (reference sequence). The CDR3 has 14 residues.

The chain is built from TRBV30 and TRBJ2-2; the match to TRBD2 covers 10 bases. The junction had 13 bases not matched to a gene; V was cut back by 3 bases and J by 6 bases. The length of the CDR3 is 17 residues. Germline loops: CDR1 GTSNPN, CDR2 SVGIG (reference sequence). Here the CDR3 reads CAWRRGLAAGRAGELFF. The CDR3 nucleotides are TGTGCCTGGAGGCGTGGACTAGCGGCGGGAAGGGCCGGGGAGCTGTTTTTT.

The chain links TRBV7-9 to TRBJ2-7; TRBD2 aligns across 10 bases. Germline CDR1 SEHNR, CDR2 FQNEAQ (reference sequence). This CDR3 is 14 amino acids long. After removal of 4 bases from V and 5 bases from J, the junction contained 5 bases not matched to a gene. This CDR3 reads CASSSSGRGNEQYF. The DNA of the CDR3 is TGTGCCAGCAGCTCTAGCGGGAGAGGGAACGAGCAGTACTTC.

The rearrangement uses TRBV11-2 and TRBJ1-1; D not certain. The V and J ends lost 0 bases and 7 bases respectively, with 6 bases between them. CDR3 length: 12 amino acids. CDR1 SGHAT and CDR2 FQNNGV come from the germline V gene. Written as DNA, the CDR3 is TGTGCCAGCAGCTTAGAGGAGCTTGAAGCTTTCTTT. The encoded protein is CASSLEELEAFF.

The CDR3 spells CASSRGQADGSYGYTF. The CDR3 nucleotides are TGTGCCAGCAGCCGTGGACAGGCCGATGGTAGCTATGGCTACACCTTC. The chain employs TRBV5-4 and TRBJ1-2, with 7 nucleotides matching TRBD1. CDR3 size: 16 residues. V was pared by 4 bases and J by 4 bases, with 13 bases of the junction left unmatched. Looked up from germline, CDR1 is SGHNT and CDR2 is YYREEE (reference sequence).

The CDR3 DNA follows: TGTGCCAGCAGCACCTCCGGGACAGGGATTAACTCACCCCTCCACTTT. This translates into CASSTSGTGINSPLHF. The chain employs TRBV5-4 and TRBJ1-6; TRBD1 matches at 9 bases. The junction had 12 bases not matched to a gene; V was cut back by 4 bases and J by 10 bases. This CDR3 region has 16 residues. Germline-derived CDR1 and CDR2 are SGHNT and YYREEE (reference sequence). The variable domain in full, completed from reference TRBV5-4 and TRBJ1-6, reads ETGVTQSPTHLIKTRGQQVTLRCSSQSGHNTVSWYQQALGQGPQFIFQYYREEENGRGNFPPRFSGLQFPNYSSELNVNALELDDSALYLCASSTSGTGINSPLHFGNGTRLTVT.

This clone was seen a few times. DNA of the CDR3: TGTGCTAGTGGTGCCGAGAGCGGGAGGGGTTACAATGAGCAGTTCTTC. Its protein product is CASGAESGRGYNEQFF. This chain uses TRBV12-5 with TRBJ2-1; TRBD2 matches at 10 bases. This CDR3 contains 16 residues. The V and J ends lost 5 bases and 4 bases, in that order; junction bases with no gene match: 8. CDR1 LGHNT and CDR2 FRNRAP come from the germline V gene.

The CDR3: CASSDFQGIYGYTF. The CDR3 DNA sequence: TGTGCCAGCAGTGATTTTCAGGGGATCTATGGCTACACCTTC. The V call is TRBV2, the J call TRBJ1-2; possible D gene TRBD1, 6 bases. Germline-derived CDR1 and CDR2 are SNHLY and FYNNEI. V was clipped by 3 bases and J by 4 bases, with 12 bases between them. This CDR3 has 14 amino acids.

In DNA form, the CDR3 reads TGTGCCAGCACAACAGCAGACTCCTACAATGAGCAGTTCTTC. Its translation is CASTTADSYNEQFF. The chain carries TRBV18 and TRBJ2-1, with D unclear. The CDR3 covers 14 residues. V was shortened by 8 bases and J by 0 bases, with 11 bases between the two germline ends. Germline V gene data show CDR1 as KGHSH and CDR2 as LQKENI.

This clone was seen only a few times. V and J are TRBV12-1 and TRBJ1-1; TRBD1, the table's D call, was not compared with the DNA. TRBV12-1 is listed as a pseudogene. The CDR3 is 12 amino acids. CDR3: CASRGRVGEAFF. The CDR3 DNA sequence: TGTGCCAGCAGGGGCAGGGTGGGTGAAGCTTTCTTT.

This chain connects TRBV5-4 to TRBJ2-7; a possible D gene is TRBD2 (5 bases). The CDR3 is 13 amino acids. The ends were cut back, 6 bases at V and 3 bases at J, with 13 bases in the middle. CDR1 SGHNT and CDR2 YYREEE come from the germline V gene (reference sequence). In DNA form, the CDR3 reads TGTGCCAGCACCCGACGGGGAGACTACGAGCAGTACTTC. Its translation is CASTRRGDYEQYF.

The chain joins TRBV7-2 to TRBJ2-1; TRBD1 is a possible D gene (6 bases). Trimming left V 5 bases short and J 4 bases short, with 18 bases between. Per germline, CDR1 SGHTA and CDR2 FQGNSA. This CDR3 has 16 amino acids. Here the CDR3 reads CASSPTPGQLYNEQFF. In DNA form, the CDR3 reads TGTGCCAGCAGCCCAACGCCGGGACAACTATACAATGAGCAGTTCTTC.

The genes are TRBV9 and TRBJ2-5; 14 nucleotides match TRBD2. This CDR3 spans 17 amino acids. Per germline, CDR1 SGDLS and CDR2 YYNGEE. The trim removed 4 bases at V and 4 bases at J, leaving 9 bases unmatched. CDR3 sequence reads: CASSYTGTSGRGETQYF. The CDR3 DNA reads as TGTGCCAGCAGCTATACCGGGACTAGCGGGAGAGGAGAGACCCAGTACTTC.